The 3 T cell receptor beta chains given below trace back to one sample, sequenced in a study of blood T cell repertoires in COVID-19. Method: immunoSEQ multiplex PCR; TCRdb's copy keeps in-frame clones and lacks some. The sample consists of about 210,000 clones, about 86% of them appearing once. The sample was peripheral blood. Receptors originate from a woman aged 50 to 60 with acute or convalescent COVID-19.

The DNA of the CDR3 is TGTGCCAGCAGTGAAGGGACTAGCGCGTACAATGAGCAGTTCTTC. Protein product: CASSEGTSAYNEQFF. The chain employs TRBV6-4 and TRBJ2-1; 10 bases align to TRBD2. The CDR3 is 15 amino acids. The J segment lost 4 bases and the V segment lost 3 bases, leaving 3 bases of the junction unmatched. Germline-derived CDR1 and CDR2 are MRHNA and SNTAGT.

The J gene is TRBJ2-3, the V gene TRBV24-1, with 8 bases fitting TRBD2. In germline, CDR1 is KGHDR, CDR2 SFDVKD. This CDR3 is built from 16 residues. V trimming: 1 base; J trimming: 2 bases; junction bases outside the gene matches: 4. The CDR3 loop is CATSDLTGLDTDTQYF. For the CDR3, the DNA is TGTGCCACCAGTGATTTAACGGGACTAGACACAGATACGCAGTATTTT.

The V call is TRBV6-5, the J call TRBJ1-2, with 8 bases identical to TRBD1. Germline V gives CDR1 MNHEY, CDR2 SVGAGI. Losses at the gene ends were 7 bases for V and 6 bases for J; bases not matched to a gene: 13. The CDR3 has 15 residues. The CDR3 loop reads CASTSPGQEDHGYTF. In nucleotides, the CDR3 is TGTGCCAGCACTTCTCCGGGACAGGAAGATCATGGCTACACCTTC.